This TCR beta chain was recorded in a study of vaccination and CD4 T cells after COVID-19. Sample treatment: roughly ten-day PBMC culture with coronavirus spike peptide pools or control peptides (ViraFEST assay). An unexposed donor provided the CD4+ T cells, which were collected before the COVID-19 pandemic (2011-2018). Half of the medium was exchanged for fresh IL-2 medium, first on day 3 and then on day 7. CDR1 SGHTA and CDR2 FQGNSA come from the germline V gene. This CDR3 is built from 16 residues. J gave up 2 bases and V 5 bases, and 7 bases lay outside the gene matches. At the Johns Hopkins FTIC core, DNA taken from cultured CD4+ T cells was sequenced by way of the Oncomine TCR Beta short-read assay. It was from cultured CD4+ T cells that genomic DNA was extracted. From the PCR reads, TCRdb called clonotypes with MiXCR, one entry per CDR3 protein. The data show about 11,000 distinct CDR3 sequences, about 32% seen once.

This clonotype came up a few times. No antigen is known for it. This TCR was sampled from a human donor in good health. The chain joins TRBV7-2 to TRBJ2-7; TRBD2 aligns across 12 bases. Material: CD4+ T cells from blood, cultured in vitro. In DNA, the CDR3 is TGTGCCAGCAGCAAAGGACTAGCGGGGAGAGCCTACGAGCAGTACTTC. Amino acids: CASSKGLAGRAYEQYF.